The source of this T cell receptor beta chain is a study of blood T cell repertoires in COVID-19. Study background: The samples span acute and convalescent COVID-19 from the United States, Italy and Spain. From T cells, B-cell-depleted T cells, or PBMCs came the material, which was cDNA or gDNA.

CDR1 is KGHSH and CDR2 is LQKENI in the germline V gene. The ends were cut back, 2 bases at V and 4 bases at J, with 12 bases in the middle. This CDR3 is built from 14 residues. In the authors' workflow: Cell counts per sample came from amplifying reference gene primers. Repertoires were generated with immunoSEQ multiplex PCR, while TCRdb's copy carries only in-frame clones and drops some. That table supplies the V and J calls and clone size; D and trimming were determined from the DNA. This table holds fewer than 110,000 clones, more than 85% found once. Sequenced sample: peripheral blood. The J gene is TRBJ2-7, the V gene TRBV18, with a tentative D call TRBD1 (7 bases). This sequence originates from a human donor in a cohort sampled during active COVID-19. CDR3 bases: TGTGCCAGCTCACCAGGAGGGGGCGGATACGAGCAGTACTTC. The encoded protein is CASSPGGGGYEQYF.